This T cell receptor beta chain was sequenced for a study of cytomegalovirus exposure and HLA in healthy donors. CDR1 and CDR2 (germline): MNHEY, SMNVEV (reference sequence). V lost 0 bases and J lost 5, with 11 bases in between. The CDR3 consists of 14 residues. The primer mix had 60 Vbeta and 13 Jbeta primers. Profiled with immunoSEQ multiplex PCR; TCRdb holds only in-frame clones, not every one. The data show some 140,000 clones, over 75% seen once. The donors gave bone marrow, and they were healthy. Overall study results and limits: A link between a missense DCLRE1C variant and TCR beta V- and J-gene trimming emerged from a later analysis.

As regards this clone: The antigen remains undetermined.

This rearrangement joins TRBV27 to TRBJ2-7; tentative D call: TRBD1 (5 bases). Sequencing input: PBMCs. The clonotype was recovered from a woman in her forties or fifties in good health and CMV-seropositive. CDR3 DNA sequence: TGTGCCAGCAGTTTATCGAACAGGCCCCACGAGCAGTACTTC. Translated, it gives CASSLSNRPHEQYF.